This T cell receptor beta chain comes out of a study of blood T cell repertoires in COVID-19. This CDR3 contains 14 residues. V shed 7 bases, J shed 5 bases, and the junction held 6 bases outside the gene matches. Germline assignment: CDR1 MNHEY and CDR2 SMNVEV (reference sequence). Data came from immunoSEQ multiplex PCR; TCRdb stores just in-frame clones and leaves some out. The sample lists 200,000 to 250,000 clones, less than 90% occurring once. Residents of approximately 25 US areas, aged 18 to 89 years, made up the participants. Exposed participants came across a COVID-19 case within 2 weeks before study entry.

This chain uses TRBV27 with TRBJ2-2, with 8 positions matching TRBD1. The sample taken for sequencing was PBMCs or T cells enriched from blood (not recorded which). The sequence came from a young woman who had been exposed to COVID-19. CDR3: CASTLTGGTGELFF. Written as DNA, the CDR3 is TGTGCCAGCACCCTAACAGGGGGAACCGGGGAGCTGTTTTTT.